This passage covers 3 T cell receptor beta chains from one sample sequenced in a study of naive and memory T cell subsets. The beta constant-region primer was an equimolar mix of two oligonucleotides covering TRBC1 and TRBC2. Nested alpha and beta constant-region primers with the SP2 primer drove four PCR rounds on ligated cDNA. TCRdb reprocessed the UMI-ligation and nested PCR reads with MiXCR, giving one entry per CDR3 protein. The table has 15,000 to 20,000 distinct CDR3 sequences, around 8.2% seen once. Material for sequencing was central memory CD8+ T cells from blood. These TCRs come from a human donor in good health.

This clonotype occurred a few times. This chain uses TRBV6-2 or TRBV6-3 with TRBJ1-2; 10 positions agree with TRBD1. Germline values: CDR1 MNHEY, CDR2 SVGEGT. The CDR3 runs to 13 residues. Unmatched junction bases numbered 1, after V lost 4 bases and J lost 5 bases. CDR3 DNA sequence: TGTGCCAGCAGTTCGGGACAGGGGTATGGCTACACCTTC. This gives the protein CASSSGQGYGYTF.

This chain connects TRBV7-9 to TRBJ1-1; no definite D call. Germline CDR1 reads SEHNR; CDR2 reads FQNEAQ (reference sequence). There are 9 residues in the CDR3. V was cut by 2 bases and J by 11 bases, with 3 bases left in between. The CDR3 bases are TGTGCCAGCAGCTTACTCGCTTTCTTT. As protein: CASSLLAFF.

The chain recombines TRBV19 with TRBJ2-1, with 12 bases identical to TRBD2. V shed 7 bases and J 7 bases; nucleotides not matched to a gene: 11. CDR3 size: 16 residues. The germline CDR1 and CDR2 sequences are LNHDA and SQIVND (reference sequence). CDR3 sequence: CASNRLAGAHLNEQFF. DNA for the CDR3: TGTGCCAGTAACCGACTAGCGGGAGCGCATTTGAATGAGCAGTTCTTC.